The 8 T cell receptor beta chains below come from one sample, sequenced in a study of blood T cell repertoires in COVID-19. Profiled with immunoSEQ multiplex PCR; TCRdb holds only in-frame clones, not every one. The repertoire has around 250,000 clones, about four fifths of them found once; the top ten carry around 5.4%. The sequenced sample was peripheral blood. All receptors come from a man at least 80 years old with acute or convalescent COVID-19.

The chain couples TRBV5-5 to TRBJ2-5, with 11 bases identical to TRBD2. From germline, CDR1 is SGHKS and CDR2 YYEKEE (reference sequence). The CDR3 is 16 residues long. Germline trimming cut 6 bases from V and 4 bases from J; bases unmatched to any gene: 11. The CDR3 loop is CASTATGLAGVETQYF. Here the CDR3 DNA reads TGTGCCAGCACAGCAACAGGACTAGCGGGCGTAGAGACCCAGTACTTC.

V gene TRBV9 combines with J gene TRBJ1-5; 7 nucleotides line up with TRBD1. The CDR3 runs 14 residues. V shed 4 bases and J 1 base; nucleotides not matched to a gene: 2. Germline CDR1 and CDR2: SGDLS and YYNGEE. Here the CDR3 DNA reads TGTGCCAGCAGCCTGGGACAGAGCAATCAGCCCCAGCATTTT. It yields the protein CASSLGQSNQPQHF.

The chain joins TRBV12-3 or TRBV12-4 to TRBJ2-1; D is uncertain. Trimming shortened V by 6 bases and J by 8 bases, and 11 bases separated the two germline ends. The CDR3 loop spans 12 amino acids. CDR3 coding DNA: TGTGCCAGCAGGACAAGCATCTATGAGCAGTTCTTC. Protein product: CASRTSIYEQFF.

The J gene is TRBJ2-1, the V gene TRBV30; TRBD2 matches at 8 bases. Germline CDR1 GTSNPN, CDR2 SVGIG (reference sequence). Trimming removed 1 base from V and 9 bases from J; junction bases left unmatched: 11. This CDR3 is built from 15 residues. CDR3 coding DNA: TGTGCCTGGAGTGCGCTAGCGGGTGGTGACGGTGAGCAGTTCTTC. Translated: CAWSALAGGDGEQFF.

The V gene is TRBV5-4, the J gene TRBJ1-6; weak D call: TRBD1 (5 bases). Trimming stripped 0 bases from V and 8 bases from J, with 9 bases between. CDR1 and CDR2 from the germline V gene are SGHNT and YYREEE (reference sequence). This CDR3 is built from 14 residues. The CDR3 nucleotides read TGTGCCAGCAGCTTGGGGCAGGGCGATTCACCCCTCCACTTT. It translates to CASSLGQGDSPLHF.

This chain joins TRBV20-1 and TRBJ2-7, with D perhaps matching TRBD1 (5 bases). The V gene lost 6 bases and the J gene lost 6 bases, with 12 bases spanning the gap. Per the germline V gene, CDR1 is DFQATT and CDR2 is SNEGSKA (reference sequence). This CDR3 has 11 residues. The CDR3 spells CSAVKGAEQYF. The CDR3 DNA is TGCAGTGCGGTGAAAGGGGCCGAGCAGTACTTC.

This sequence joins TRBV24-1 and TRBJ2-2, with D maybe TRBD1 (6 bases). The V gene lost 5 bases and the J gene lost 6 bases, with 6 bases spanning the gap. This CDR3 has 12 residues. The germline V gene encodes CDR1 KGHDR and CDR2 SFDVKD. DNA of the CDR3: TGTGCCACCAGTGGGGGGCCCGGGGAGCTGTTTTTT. The encoded protein is CATSGGPGELFF.

The rearrangement links TRBV19 to TRBJ1-1; D is unresolved. Germline V lookup: CDR1 LNHDA, CDR2 SQIVND (reference sequence). CDR3 length: 15 amino acids. Trimming took 5 bases from V and 0 from J, leaving 13 bases between them. Here the CDR3 reads CASSFGVRMNTEAFF. CDR3 sequence (DNA): TGTGCCAGTAGTTTCGGTGTGAGGATGAACACTGAAGCTTTCTTT.